One sample yielded the 24 T cell receptor beta chains listed below, sequenced in a study of T-cell reconstitution after alpha-beta-depleted transplantation in children. Unique molecular identifiers were built into the TCRbeta library. TCRdb analysed the PCR reads with MiXCR anew, one entry per CDR3 protein. Of fewer than 150,000 distinct CDR3 sequences detected, more than 20% appear once; the ten largest clones hold roughly a tenth. The sequences come from PBMCs, mostly from graft donor cells, collected 180 days after TCRalphabeta/CD19-depleted stem cell transplant. The receptors come from a male patient between 2 and 10 years old who had a stem cell transplant for chronic granulomatous disease, so the T cells may come from the graft donor.

The V call is TRBV7-3, the J call TRBJ2-1; 7 positions match TRBD2. J lost 1 base, V lost 5 bases, and 5 bases had no gene match. Germline assignment: CDR1 SGHTA and CDR2 FQGTGA. This CDR3 has 15 residues. CDR3 sequence: CASSVLAASYNEQFF. CDR3 nucleotides: TGTGCCAGCAGCGTGCTAGCGGCTTCCTACAATGAGCAGTTCTTC.

In its sample, this clonotype was seen many times. V and J are TRBV2 and TRBJ1-5; a possible D gene is TRBD1 (5 bases). CDR3 length: 14 residues. Germline CDR1 SNHLY, CDR2 FYNNEI. Deletions cut 6 bases from V and 3 bases from J, with 12 bases between. The CDR3 is CASSFQGFNQPQHF. CDR3 nucleotide sequence: TGTGCCAGCAGCTTCCAGGGATTCAATCAGCCCCAGCATTTT.

This clonotype was observed many times. V and J are TRBV3-1 and TRBJ2-3, with D uncertain. In germline, CDR1 is LGHDT, CDR2 YNNKEL (reference sequence). The CDR3 has 11 amino acids. V shed 8 bases and J shed 6 bases, with 9 bases lying between them. CDR3 residues: CASSQLDTQYF. Here the CDR3 DNA reads TGTGCCAGCTCTCAACTGGATACGCAGTATTTT.

The table lists this clonotype with a few counts. V is TRBV5-6 and J is TRBJ2-1; a possible D gene is TRBD2 (6 bases). Germline V gene data show CDR1 as SGHDT and CDR2 as YYEEEE. V lost 3 bases, J lost 4 bases, and 23 bases lay in between. The CDR3 runs to 18 residues. CDR3 DNA sequence: TGTGCCAGCAGCTCTCCCTCCTACTGGCGGGGTATGTACAATGAGCAGTTCTTC. Amino acid sequence: CASSSPSYWRGMYNEQFF.

In its sample, this clonotype was seen many times. The chain couples TRBV7-2 to TRBJ2-5; TRBD1 might be the D (6 bases). V dropped 1 base and J dropped 4 bases, with 16 bases sitting between them. There are 16 residues in the CDR3. CDR1 is SGHTA, CDR2 FQGNSA, per germline. The CDR3 loop is CASSLGAGASGETQYF. In nucleotides, the CDR3 is TGTGCCAGCAGCTTAGGGGCAGGGGCCTCGGGAGAGACCCAGTACTTC.

This clonotype was detected only a few times. The chain links TRBV20-1 to TRBJ1-1; possible D gene TRBD1, 5 bases. Trimming pared 6 bases from V and 0 bases from J, leaving 17 bases between. CDR1 and CDR2 (germline): DFQATT, SNEGSKA (reference sequence). This CDR3 has 15 amino acids. CDR3 coding DNA: TGCAGTGCGGGGGGAGGTGGGCAGTTGAACACTGAAGCTTTCTTT. This translates into CSAGGGGQLNTEAFF.

This clonotype was detected many times. The rearrangement links TRBV5-1 to TRBJ2-7; weak D call: TRBD1 (6 bases). The V and J ends lost 3 bases and 1 base respectively, with 11 bases between them. The V gene's germline CDR1 is SGHRS and CDR2 YFSETQ. The CDR3 loop spans 14 amino acids. The CDR3 DNA is TGCGCCAGCAGCTATCCGGGACAATCCTACGAGCAGTACTTC. Translated: CASSYPGQSYEQYF.

The chain couples TRBV18 to TRBJ1-2; 7 bases agree with TRBD1. J was trimmed by 4 bases and V by 3 bases; bases with no gene match: 8. Per the germline V gene, CDR1 is KGHSH and CDR2 is LQKENI. There are 15 residues in the CDR3. CDR3 sequence reads: CASSPSTGPSYGYTF. CDR3 coding DNA: TGTGCCAGCTCACCTTCGACAGGGCCCTCCTATGGCTACACCTTC.

This chain uses TRBV10-3 with TRBJ2-1, with D tentatively TRBD1 (6 bases). Trimming removed 5 bases from V and 5 bases from J, with 10 bases in between. The germline gives CDR1 ENHRY, CDR2 SYGVKD. The CDR3 extends over 13 amino acids. CDR3 region: CAISKDRNNEQFF. CDR3 nucleotide sequence: TGTGCCATCAGTAAGGACAGAAACAATGAGCAGTTCTTC.

This clonotype was recorded many times. V gene TRBV7-9 combines with J gene TRBJ2-2; the match to TRBD1 covers 9 bases. This CDR3 is 16 amino acids long. CDR1 is SEHNR and CDR2 is FQNEAQ in the germline V gene (reference sequence). The ends lost 8 bases at V and 1 base at J; junction bases unmatched: 8. The DNA for the CDR3 is TGTGCCAGCGATGGGAGACAGGGGGTGAACACCGGGGAGCTGTTTTTT. Protein product: CASDGRQGVNTGELFF.

The table lists this clonotype with many counts. The genes are TRBV27 and TRBJ2-3; D perhaps matches TRBD2 (6 bases). V lost 2 bases to trimming and J lost 1 base, with 7 bases between them. The germline gives CDR1 MNHEY, CDR2 SMNVEV (reference sequence). The CDR3 is 14 amino acids. The CDR3 here is CASSLTGGTDTQYF. In DNA form, the CDR3 reads TGTGCCAGCAGTTTAACGGGGGGCACAGATACGCAGTATTTT.

The chain recombines TRBV6-1 with TRBJ2-7; maybe TRBD2 (6 bases). Germline V gene data show CDR1 as MNHNS and CDR2 as SASEGT. The CDR3 consists of 13 residues. V lost 5 bases and J lost 4, with 12 bases in between. DNA of the CDR3: TGTGCCAGCAGTCGGACTACGGCTTACGAGCAGTACTTC. The encoded protein is CASSRTTAYEQYF.

This chain links TRBV4-3 with TRBJ2-3, with a tentative D call TRBD2 (6 bases). The ends were cut back, 1 base at V and 4 bases at J, with 12 bases in the middle. The CDR3 runs 15 residues. The germline CDR1 and CDR2 sequences are LGHNA and YSLEER. The CDR3 DNA follows: TGCGCCAGCAGCCAAGTCTCGGGGGTCTCAGATACGCAGTATTTT. Translated: CASSQVSGVSDTQYF.

This clonotype appeared many times. The chain employs TRBV20-1 and TRBJ1-3; no firm D call. Per germline, CDR1 DFQATT and CDR2 SNEGSKA (reference sequence). The V and J ends lost 0 bases and 0 bases respectively, with 6 bases between them. The CDR3 consists of 14 residues. The CDR3 loop reads CSARDRSSGNTIYF. CDR3 DNA: TGCAGTGCTAGAGACAGGAGCTCTGGAAACACCATATATTTT.

This clonotype has a handful of counts. The chain combines TRBV20-1 with TRBJ1-1; possibly TRBD1 for D (5 bases). V dropped 0 bases and J dropped 4 bases, with 12 bases sitting between them. Germline V gene data show CDR1 as DFQATT and CDR2 as SNEGSKA (reference sequence). The CDR3 sequence is 14 residues long. CDR3 nucleotide sequence: TGCAGTGCTAGAGAAATCTGGGGGACCACTGAAGCTTTCTTT. Translating gives CSAREIWGTTEAFF.

This clonotype came up once. A read error is possible here, since a much larger clone lies one base away. The rearrangement joins TRBV7-9 to TRBJ2-5, with 7 bases fitting TRBD1. Germline V CDR1 and CDR2: SEHNR, FQNEAQ (reference sequence). This CDR3 has 13 residues. The CDR3 region has the DNA TGTGCCAGCACCTTAGACAGGGCGGAGACCCAGTACTTC. It codes for CASTLDRAETQYF.

This rearrangement joins TRBV4-1 to TRBJ2-1, with 8 bases aligning to TRBD2. CDR3 size: 14 residues. V shed 6 bases and J 7 bases; nucleotides not matched to a gene: 8. Germline lookup yields CDR1 MGHRA and CDR2 YSYEKL. CDR3 amino acids: CASSISGGGNEQFF. The CDR3 region has the DNA TGCGCCAGCAGTATCAGCGGGGGAGGGAATGAGCAGTTCTTC.

This clonotype was recorded many times. This sequence joins TRBV28 and TRBJ1-5, with D maybe TRBD1 (6 bases). This CDR3 spans 17 amino acids. Germline-derived CDR1 and CDR2 are MDHEN and SYDVKM. V was clipped by 6 bases and J by 5 bases, with 23 bases between them. The CDR3, as DNA: TGTGCCAGCAGGCGAGCGAGCGGACAGCAGGGGTATCAGCCCCAGCATTTT. As protein: CASRRASGQQGYQPQHF.

This clonotype was observed many times. This chain uses TRBV7-2 with TRBJ2-1; no clear D. Germline-derived CDR1 and CDR2 are SGHTA and FQGNSA. V was trimmed by 3 bases and J by 10 bases, leaving 13 bases between them. CDR3 length: 13 amino acids. CDR3 amino acids: CASSFVPKQEQFF. The CDR3 DNA reads TGTGCCAGCAGCTTCGTCCCTAAACAAGAGCAGTTCTTC.

This sequence joins TRBV12-3 or TRBV12-4 and TRBJ2-7; D unclear. Trimming left V 5 bases short and J 3 bases short, with 14 bases between. CDR3 length: 14 amino acids. CDR3 amino acids: CASSPSHRDYEQYF. As DNA, the CDR3 is TGTGCCAGCAGTCCTTCTCATAGGGACTACGAGCAGTACTTC.

The chain has TRBV5-1 and TRBJ2-2; D might be TRBD1 or TRBD2, each matching 5 bases. Germline CDR1 and CDR2: SGHRS and YFSETQ. Trimming shortened V by 2 bases and J by 0 bases, and 11 bases separated the two germline ends. There are 16 residues in the CDR3. The CDR3 DNA reads as TGCGCCAGCAGCTTCAGAGGGACCCCGAACACCGGGGAGCTGTTTTTT. Its translation: CASSFRGTPNTGELFF.

This clonotype was observed at least ten times. The gene calls are TRBV20-1 and TRBJ2-7; 8 bases line up with TRBD2. CDR3 length equals 14 residues. Unmatched junction bases numbered 7, after V lost 4 bases and J lost 2 bases. Germline V CDR1 and CDR2: DFQATT, SNEGSKA (reference sequence). The DNA of the CDR3 is TGCAGTGCTATCAAAGCGGGAGCCCCCTACGAGCAGTACTTC. Residues: CSAIKAGAPYEQYF.

This clonotype has more than one count but fewer than ten. The chain couples TRBV10-1 to TRBJ2-2, with 9 bases aligning to TRBD2. Trimming took 2 bases from V and 1 from J; bases not matched to a gene: 2. The CDR3 loop spans 16 amino acids. CDR1 is WNHNN and CDR2 is SYGVQD in the germline V gene (reference sequence). Written as DNA, the CDR3 is TGCGCCAGCAGTGAGAGCGGGAGGCTGAACACCGGGGAGCTGTTTTTT. This encodes CASSESGRLNTGELFF.

This chain joins TRBV6-5 and TRBJ2-3, with 10 bases aligning to TRBD2. Germline V gene lookup returns CDR1 MNHEY and CDR2 SVGAGI. The CDR3 runs 15 residues. V lost 6 bases and J lost 2; bases outside the gene matches: 5. CDR3 coding DNA: TGTGCCAGCAGATTAGCGGGGGGCACCACAGATACGCAGTATTTT. Protein: CASRLAGGTTDTQYF.